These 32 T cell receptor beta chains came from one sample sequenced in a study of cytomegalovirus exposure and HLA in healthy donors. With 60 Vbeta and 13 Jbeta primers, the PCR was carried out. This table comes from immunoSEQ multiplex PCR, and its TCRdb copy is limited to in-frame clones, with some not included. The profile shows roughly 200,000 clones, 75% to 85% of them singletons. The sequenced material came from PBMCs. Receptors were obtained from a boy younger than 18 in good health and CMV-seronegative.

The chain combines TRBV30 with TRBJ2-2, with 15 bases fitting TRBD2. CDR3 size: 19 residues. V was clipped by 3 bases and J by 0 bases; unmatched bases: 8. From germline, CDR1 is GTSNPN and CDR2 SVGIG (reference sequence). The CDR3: CAWRGLAGGPTSNTGELFF. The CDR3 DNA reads TGTGCCTGGAGGGGACTAGCGGGAGGTCCAACGTCGAACACCGGGGAGCTGTTTTTT.

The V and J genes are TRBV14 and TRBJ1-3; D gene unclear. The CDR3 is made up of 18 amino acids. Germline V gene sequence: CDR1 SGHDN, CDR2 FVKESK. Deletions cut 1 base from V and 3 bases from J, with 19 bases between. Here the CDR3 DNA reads TGTGCCAGCAGCCAAGTATGGTCCCGGAGAGCGGGTGGAAACACCATATATTTT. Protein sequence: CASSQVWSRRAGGNTIYF. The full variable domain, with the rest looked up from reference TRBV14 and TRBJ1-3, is EAGVTQFPSHSVIEKGQTVTLRCDPISGHDNLYWYRRVMGKEIKFLLHFVKESKQDESGMPNNRFLAERTGGTYSTLKVQPAELEDSGVYFCASSQVWSRRAGGNTIYFGEGSWLTVV.

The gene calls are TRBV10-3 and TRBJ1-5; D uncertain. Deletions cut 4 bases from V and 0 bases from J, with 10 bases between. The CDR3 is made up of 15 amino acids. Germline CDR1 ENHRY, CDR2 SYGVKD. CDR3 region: CAISGGGLSNQPQHF. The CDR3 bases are TGTGCCATCAGTGGTGGCGGGCTTAGCAATCAGCCCCAGCATTTT.

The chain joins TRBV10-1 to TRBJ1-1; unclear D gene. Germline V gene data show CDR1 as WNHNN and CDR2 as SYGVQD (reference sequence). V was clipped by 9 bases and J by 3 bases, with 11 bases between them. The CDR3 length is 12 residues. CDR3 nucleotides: TGCGCCAGACGTCCGGTCTACACTGAAGCTTTCTTT. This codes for CARRPVYTEAFF.

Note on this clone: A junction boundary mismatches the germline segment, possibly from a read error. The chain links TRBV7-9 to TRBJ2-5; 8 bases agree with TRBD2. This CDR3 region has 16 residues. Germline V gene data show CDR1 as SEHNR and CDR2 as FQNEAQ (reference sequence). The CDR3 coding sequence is TGTTCCAGCAGCCGAAAAAGGACGGGGGGGCCCGAGACCCAGTACTTC. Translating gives CSSSRKRTGGPETQYF.

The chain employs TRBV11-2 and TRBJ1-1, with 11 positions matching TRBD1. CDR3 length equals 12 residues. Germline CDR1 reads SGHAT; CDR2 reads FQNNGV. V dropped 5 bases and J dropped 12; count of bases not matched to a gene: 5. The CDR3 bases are TGTGCCAGCAGCCCCGGACAGGGGGCGACTTTCTTT. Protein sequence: CASSPGQGATFF.

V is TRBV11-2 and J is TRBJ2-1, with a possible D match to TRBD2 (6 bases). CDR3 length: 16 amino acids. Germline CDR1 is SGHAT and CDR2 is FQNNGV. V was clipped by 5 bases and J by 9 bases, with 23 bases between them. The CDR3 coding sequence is TGTGCCAGCAGCCTAGCCGGAGGGTCCACCGCTTTTGAGCAGTTCTTC. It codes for CASSLAGGSTAFEQFF.

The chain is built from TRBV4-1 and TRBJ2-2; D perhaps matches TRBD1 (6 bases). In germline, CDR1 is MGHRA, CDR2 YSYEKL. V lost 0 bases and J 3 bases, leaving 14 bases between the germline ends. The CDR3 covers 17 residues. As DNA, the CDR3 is TGCGCCAGCAGCCAAGATACCAGGGGTGGGTACACCGGGGAGCTGTTTTTT. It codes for CASSQDTRGGYTGELFF.

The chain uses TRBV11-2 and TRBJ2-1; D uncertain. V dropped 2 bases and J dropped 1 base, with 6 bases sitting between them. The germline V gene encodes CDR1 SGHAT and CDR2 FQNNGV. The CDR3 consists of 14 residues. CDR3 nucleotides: TGTGCCAGCAGCTTAACAGATTCCTACAATGAGCAGTTCTTC. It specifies CASSLTDSYNEQFF.

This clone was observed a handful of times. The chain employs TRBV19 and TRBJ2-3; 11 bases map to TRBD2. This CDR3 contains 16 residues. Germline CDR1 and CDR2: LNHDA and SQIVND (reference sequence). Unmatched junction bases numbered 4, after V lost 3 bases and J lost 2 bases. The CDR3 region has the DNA TGTGCCAGTAGTATGGGGGGACTAGCGGTCACAGATACGCAGTATTTT. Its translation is CASSMGGLAVTDTQYF.

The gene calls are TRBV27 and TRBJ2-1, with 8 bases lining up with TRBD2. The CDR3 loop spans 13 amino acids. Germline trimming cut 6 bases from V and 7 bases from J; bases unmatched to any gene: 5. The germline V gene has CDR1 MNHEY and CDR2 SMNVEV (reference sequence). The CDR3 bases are TGTGCCAGCAGGCCGGGACTAGGGAATGAGCAGTTCTTC. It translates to CASRPGLGNEQFF.

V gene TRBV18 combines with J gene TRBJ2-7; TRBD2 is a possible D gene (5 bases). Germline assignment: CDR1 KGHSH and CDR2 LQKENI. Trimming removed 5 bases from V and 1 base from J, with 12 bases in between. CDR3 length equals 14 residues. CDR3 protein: CASSGTRRSYEQYF. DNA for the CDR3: TGTGCCAGCTCAGGTACGCGGAGGTCCTACGAGCAGTACTTC.

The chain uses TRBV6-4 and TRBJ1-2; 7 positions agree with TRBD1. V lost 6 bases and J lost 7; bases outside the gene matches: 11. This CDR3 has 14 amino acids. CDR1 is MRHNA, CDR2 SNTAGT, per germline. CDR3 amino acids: CASSEGNRGGGYTF. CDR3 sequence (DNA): TGTGCCAGCAGCGAGGGGAACAGGGGCGGTGGCTACACCTTC.

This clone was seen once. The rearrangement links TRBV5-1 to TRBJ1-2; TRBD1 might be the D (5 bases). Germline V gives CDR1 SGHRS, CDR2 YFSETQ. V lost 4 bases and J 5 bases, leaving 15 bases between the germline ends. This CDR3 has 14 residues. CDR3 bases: TGCGCCAGCAGCCCGGGCGGCAGGGATTATGGCTACACCTTC. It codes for CASSPGGRDYGYTF.

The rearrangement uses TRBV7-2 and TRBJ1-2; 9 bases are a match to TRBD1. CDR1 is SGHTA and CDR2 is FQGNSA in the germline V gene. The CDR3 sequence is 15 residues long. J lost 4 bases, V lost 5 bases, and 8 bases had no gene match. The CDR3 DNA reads TGTGCCAGCAGCGGCCACAGGGGGCCCGGCTATGGCTACACCTTC. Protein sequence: CASSGHRGPGYGYTF.

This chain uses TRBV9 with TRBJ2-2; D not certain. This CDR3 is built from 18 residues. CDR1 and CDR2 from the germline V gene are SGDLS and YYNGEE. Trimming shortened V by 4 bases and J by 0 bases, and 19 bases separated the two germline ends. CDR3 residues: CASSPVPSYSANTGELFF. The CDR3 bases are TGTGCCAGCAGCCCCGTACCCTCATACTCCGCGAACACCGGGGAGCTGTTTTTT.

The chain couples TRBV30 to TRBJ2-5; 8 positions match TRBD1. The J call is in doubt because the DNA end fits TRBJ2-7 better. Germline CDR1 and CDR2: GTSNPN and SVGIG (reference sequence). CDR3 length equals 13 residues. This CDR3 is CACQGAPAYEQYF. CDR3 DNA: TGTGCCTGCCAGGGGGCTCCCGCTTACGAGCAGTACTTC.

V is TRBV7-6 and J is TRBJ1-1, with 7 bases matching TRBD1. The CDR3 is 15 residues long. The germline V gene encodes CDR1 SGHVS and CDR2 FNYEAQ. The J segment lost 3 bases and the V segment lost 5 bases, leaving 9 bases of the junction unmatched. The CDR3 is CASSPQGGRDTEAFF. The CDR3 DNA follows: TGTGCCAGCAGCCCCCAGGGGGGTAGGGACACTGAAGCTTTCTTT.

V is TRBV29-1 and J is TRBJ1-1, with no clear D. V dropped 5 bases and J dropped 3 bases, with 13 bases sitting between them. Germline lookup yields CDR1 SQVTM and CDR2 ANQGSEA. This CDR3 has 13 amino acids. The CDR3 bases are TGCAGCGTTCAGTCGAGCGGGGACACTGAAGCTTTCTTT. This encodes CSVQSSGDTEAFF.

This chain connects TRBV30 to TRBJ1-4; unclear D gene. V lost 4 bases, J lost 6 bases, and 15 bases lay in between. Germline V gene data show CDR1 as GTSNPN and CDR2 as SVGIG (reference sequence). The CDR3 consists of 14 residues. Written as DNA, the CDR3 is TGTGCCTGGACCCCCGGAGGGTGGGATGAAAAACTGTTTTTT. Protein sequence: CAWTPGGWDEKLFF.

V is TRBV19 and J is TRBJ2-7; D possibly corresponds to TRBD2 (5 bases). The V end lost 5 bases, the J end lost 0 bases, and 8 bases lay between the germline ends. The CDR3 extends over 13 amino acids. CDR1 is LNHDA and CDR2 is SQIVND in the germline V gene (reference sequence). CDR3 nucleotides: TGTGCCAGTAGTTTGAGGGACTCCTACGAGCAGTACTTC. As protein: CASSLRDSYEQYF.

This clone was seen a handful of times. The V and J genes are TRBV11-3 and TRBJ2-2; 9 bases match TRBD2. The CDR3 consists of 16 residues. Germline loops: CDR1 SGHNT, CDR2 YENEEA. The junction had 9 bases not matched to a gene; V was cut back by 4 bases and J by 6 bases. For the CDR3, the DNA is TGTGCCAGCAGCTCTCCGACTAGCGGCGGGGCCGGGGAGCTGTTTTTT. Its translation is CASSSPTSGGAGELFF.

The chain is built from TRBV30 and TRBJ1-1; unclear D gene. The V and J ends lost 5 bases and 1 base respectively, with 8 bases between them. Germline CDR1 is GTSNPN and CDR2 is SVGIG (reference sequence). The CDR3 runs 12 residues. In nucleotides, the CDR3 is TGTGCCTGGGGGAGAGGGAACACTGAAGCTTTCTTT. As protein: CAWGRGNTEAFF.

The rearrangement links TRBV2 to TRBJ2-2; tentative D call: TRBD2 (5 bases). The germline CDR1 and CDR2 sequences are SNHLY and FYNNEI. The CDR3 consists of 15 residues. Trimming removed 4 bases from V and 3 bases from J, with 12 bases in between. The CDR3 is CASSVRLRDTGELFF. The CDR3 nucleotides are TGTGCCAGCAGTGTTAGGTTGAGGGACACCGGGGAGCTGTTTTTT.

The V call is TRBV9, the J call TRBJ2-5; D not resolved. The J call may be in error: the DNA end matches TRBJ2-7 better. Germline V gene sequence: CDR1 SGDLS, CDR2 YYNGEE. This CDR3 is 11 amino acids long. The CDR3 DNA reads TGTGCCAGCAGCGTCTCCTACGAGCAGTACTTC. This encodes CASSVSYEQYF.

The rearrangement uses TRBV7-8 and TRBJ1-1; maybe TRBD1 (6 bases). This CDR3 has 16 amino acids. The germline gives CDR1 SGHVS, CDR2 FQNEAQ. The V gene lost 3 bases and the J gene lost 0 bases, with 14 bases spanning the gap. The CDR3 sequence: CASSFNRVHMNTEAFF. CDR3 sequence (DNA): TGTGCCAGCAGCTTTAACAGGGTCCATATGAACACTGAAGCTTTCTTT.

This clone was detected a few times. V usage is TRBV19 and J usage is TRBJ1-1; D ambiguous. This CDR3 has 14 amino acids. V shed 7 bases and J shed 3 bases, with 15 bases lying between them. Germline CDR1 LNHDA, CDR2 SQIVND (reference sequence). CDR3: CASNGWGADTEAFF. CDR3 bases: TGTGCCAGTAATGGTTGGGGAGCGGACACTGAAGCTTTCTTT.

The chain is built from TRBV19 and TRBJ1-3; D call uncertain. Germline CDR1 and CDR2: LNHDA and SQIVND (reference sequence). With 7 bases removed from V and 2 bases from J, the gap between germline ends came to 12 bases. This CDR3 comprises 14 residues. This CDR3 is CASTYRSPGNTIYF. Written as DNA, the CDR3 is TGTGCCAGTACCTACCGGTCACCTGGAAACACCATATATTTT. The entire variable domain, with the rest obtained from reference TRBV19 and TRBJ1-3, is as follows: DGGITQSPKYLFRKEGQNVTLSCEQNLNHDAMYWYRQDPGQGLRLIYYSQIVNDFQKGDIAEGYSVSREKKESFPLTVTSAQKNPTAFYLCASTYRSPGNTIYFGEGSWLTVV.

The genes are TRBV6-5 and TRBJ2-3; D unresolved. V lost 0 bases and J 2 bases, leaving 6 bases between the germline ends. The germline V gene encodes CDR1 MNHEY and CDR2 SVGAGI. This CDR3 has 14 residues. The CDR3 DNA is TGTGCCAGCAGTTACTCGGCTTTCACAGATACGCAGTATTTT. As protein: CASSYSAFTDTQYF.

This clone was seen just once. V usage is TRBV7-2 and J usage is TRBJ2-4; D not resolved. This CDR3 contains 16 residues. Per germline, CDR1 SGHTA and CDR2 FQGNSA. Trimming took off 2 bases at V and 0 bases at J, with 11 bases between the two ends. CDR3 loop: CASSLRTGLAKNIQYF. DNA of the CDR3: TGTGCCAGCAGCTTACGTACCGGTCTAGCCAAAAACATTCAGTACTTC.

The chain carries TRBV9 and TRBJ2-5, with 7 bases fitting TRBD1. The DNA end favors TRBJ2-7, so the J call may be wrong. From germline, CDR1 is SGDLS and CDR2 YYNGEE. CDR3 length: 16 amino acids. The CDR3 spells CASSVRGQAYSYEQYF. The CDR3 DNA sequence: TGTGCCAGCAGCGTGAGGGGGCAGGCTTACTCCTACGAGCAGTACTTC.

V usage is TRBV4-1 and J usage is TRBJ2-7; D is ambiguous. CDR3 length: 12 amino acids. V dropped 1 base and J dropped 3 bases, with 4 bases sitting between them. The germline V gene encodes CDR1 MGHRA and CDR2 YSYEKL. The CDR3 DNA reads TGCGCCAGCAGCCAAGGTAGCTACGAGCAGTACTTC. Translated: CASSQGSYEQYF.